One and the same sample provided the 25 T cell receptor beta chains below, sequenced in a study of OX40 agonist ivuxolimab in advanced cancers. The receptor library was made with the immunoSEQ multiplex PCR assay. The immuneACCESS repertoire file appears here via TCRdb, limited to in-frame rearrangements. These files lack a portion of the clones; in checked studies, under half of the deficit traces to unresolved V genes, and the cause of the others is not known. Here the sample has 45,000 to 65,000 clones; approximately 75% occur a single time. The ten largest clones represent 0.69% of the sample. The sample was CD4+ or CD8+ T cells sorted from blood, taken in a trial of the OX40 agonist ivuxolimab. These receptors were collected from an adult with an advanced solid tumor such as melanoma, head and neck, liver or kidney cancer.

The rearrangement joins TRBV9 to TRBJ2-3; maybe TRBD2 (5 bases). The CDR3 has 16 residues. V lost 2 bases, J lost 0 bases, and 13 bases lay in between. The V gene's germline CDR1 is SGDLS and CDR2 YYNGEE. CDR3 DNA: TGTGCCAGCAGCGTTTTGGGCGGGCCTAGCACAGATACGCAGTATTTT. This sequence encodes CASSVLGGPSTDTQYF.

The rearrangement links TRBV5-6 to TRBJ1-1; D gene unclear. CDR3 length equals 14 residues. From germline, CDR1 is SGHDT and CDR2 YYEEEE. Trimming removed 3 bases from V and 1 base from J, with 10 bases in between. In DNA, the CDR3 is TGTGCCAGCAGCTCCTGGGCCCCGAACACTGAAGCTTTCTTT. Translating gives CASSSWAPNTEAFF.

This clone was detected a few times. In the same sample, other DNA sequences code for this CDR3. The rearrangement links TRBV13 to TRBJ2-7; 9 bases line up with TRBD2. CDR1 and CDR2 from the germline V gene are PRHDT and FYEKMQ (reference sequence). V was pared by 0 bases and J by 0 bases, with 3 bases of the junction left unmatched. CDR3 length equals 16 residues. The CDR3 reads CASSLGGGGDSYEQYF. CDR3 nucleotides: TGTGCCAGCAGCTTAGGGGGCGGGGGGGACTCCTACGAGCAGTACTTC.

CDR3 sequence reads: CSVEGQGITGELFF. The CDR3 DNA follows: TGCAGCGTTGAGGGACAGGGGATCACCGGGGAGCTGTTTTTT. This chain joins TRBV29-1 and TRBJ2-2, with TRBD1 matching over 10 bases. Germline values: CDR1 SQVTM, CDR2 ANQGSEA. Unmatched junction bases numbered 2, after V lost 3 bases and J lost 4 bases. This CDR3 contains 14 residues.

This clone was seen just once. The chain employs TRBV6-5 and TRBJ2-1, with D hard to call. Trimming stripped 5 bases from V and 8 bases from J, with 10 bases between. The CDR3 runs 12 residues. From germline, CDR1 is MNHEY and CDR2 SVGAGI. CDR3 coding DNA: TGTGCCAGCAGTCGTACGGGTGATGAGCAGTTCTTC. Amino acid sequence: CASSRTGDEQFF.

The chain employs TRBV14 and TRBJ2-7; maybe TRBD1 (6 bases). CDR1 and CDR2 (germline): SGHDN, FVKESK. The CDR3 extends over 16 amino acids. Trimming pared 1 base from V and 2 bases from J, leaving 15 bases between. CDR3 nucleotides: TGTGCCAGCAGCCAAGTTTCGGGACACCTACCCTACGAGCAGTACTTC. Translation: CASSQVSGHLPYEQYF.

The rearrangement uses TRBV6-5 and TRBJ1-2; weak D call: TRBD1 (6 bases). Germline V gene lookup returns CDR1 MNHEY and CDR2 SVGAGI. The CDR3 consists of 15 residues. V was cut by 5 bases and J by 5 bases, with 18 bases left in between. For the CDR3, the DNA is TGTGCCAGCAGTCCGAAACAGGGAGGAGGGTATGGCTACACCTTC. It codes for CASSPKQGGGYGYTF.

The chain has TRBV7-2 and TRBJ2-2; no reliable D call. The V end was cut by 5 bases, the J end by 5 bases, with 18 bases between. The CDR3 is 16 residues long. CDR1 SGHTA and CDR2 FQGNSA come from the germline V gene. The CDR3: CASSPVRFQETGELFF. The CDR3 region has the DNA TGTGCCAGCAGCCCGGTCCGATTTCAGGAGACCGGGGAGCTGTTTTTT.

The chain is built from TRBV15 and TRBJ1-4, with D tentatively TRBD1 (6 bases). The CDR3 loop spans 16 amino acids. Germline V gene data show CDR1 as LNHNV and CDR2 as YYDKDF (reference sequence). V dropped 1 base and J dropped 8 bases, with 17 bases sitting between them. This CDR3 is CATSRAGGGLREKLFF. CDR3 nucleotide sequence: TGTGCCACCAGCAGAGCGGGGGGCGGCCTCCGAGAAAAACTGTTTTTT.

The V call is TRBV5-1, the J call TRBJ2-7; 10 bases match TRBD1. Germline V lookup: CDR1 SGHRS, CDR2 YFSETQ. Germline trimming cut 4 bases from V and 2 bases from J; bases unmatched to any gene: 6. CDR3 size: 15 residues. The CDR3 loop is CASSKPGQGTYEQYF. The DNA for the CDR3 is TGCGCCAGCAGCAAACCGGGACAGGGGACCTACGAGCAGTACTTC.

The CDR3 spells CASRTGPTSAHEQFF. DNA for the CDR3: TGTGCCAGCAGAACCGGCCCGACTAGCGCCCATGAGCAGTTCTTC. The chain joins TRBV28 to TRBJ2-1; 8 bases are a match to TRBD2. Germline lookup yields CDR1 MDHEN and CDR2 SYDVKM. J was trimmed by 8 bases and V by 6 bases; bases with no gene match: 12. The CDR3 consists of 15 residues.

CDR3 in DNA: TGTGCCAGCTCACCACCAGATTCACCCCTCCACTTT. Encoded protein: CASSPPDSPLHF. The chain joins TRBV18 to TRBJ1-6, with unresolved D. This CDR3 comprises 12 residues. Looked up from germline, CDR1 is KGHSH and CDR2 is LQKENI. Between the trimmed V and J ends, which lost 0 bases and 8 bases, there was a span of 2 bases.

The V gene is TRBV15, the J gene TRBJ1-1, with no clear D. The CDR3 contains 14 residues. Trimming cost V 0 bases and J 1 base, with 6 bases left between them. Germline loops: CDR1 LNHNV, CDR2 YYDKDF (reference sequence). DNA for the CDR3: TGTGCCACCAGCAGAGATCGGGGGAACACTGAAGCTTTCTTT. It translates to CATSRDRGNTEAFF.

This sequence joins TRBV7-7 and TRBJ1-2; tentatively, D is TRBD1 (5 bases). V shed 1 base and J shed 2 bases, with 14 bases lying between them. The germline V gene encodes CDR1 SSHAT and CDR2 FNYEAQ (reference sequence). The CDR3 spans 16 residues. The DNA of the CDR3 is TGTGCCAGCAGCTTAGTTTGGGGCCCCTCCAACTATGGCTACACCTTC. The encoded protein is CASSLVWGPSNYGYTF.

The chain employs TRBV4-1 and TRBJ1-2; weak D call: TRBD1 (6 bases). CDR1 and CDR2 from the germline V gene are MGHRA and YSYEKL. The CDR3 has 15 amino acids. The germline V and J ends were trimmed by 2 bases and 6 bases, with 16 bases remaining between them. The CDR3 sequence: CASSQTSSRTDGYTF. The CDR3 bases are TGCGCCAGCAGCCAAACCTCCTCCCGGACAGATGGCTACACCTTC.

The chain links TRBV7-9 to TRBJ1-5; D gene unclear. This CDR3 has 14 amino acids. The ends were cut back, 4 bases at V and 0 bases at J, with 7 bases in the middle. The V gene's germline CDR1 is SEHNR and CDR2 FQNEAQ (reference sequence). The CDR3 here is CASSWENSNQPQHF. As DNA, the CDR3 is TGTGCCAGCAGCTGGGAAAATAGCAATCAGCCCCAGCATTTT.

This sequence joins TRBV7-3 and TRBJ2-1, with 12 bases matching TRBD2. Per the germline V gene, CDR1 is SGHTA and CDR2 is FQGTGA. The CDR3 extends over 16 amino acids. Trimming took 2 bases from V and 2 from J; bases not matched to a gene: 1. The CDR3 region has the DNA TGTGCCAGCAGCTTAGCTAGCGGGGGGGCCTACAATGAGCAGTTCTTC. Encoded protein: CASSLASGGAYNEQFF. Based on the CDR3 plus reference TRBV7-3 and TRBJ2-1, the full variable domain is GAGVSQTPSNKVTEKGKYVELRCDPISGHTALYWYRQSLGQGPEFLIYFQGTGAADDSGLPNDRFFAVRPEGSVSTLKIQRTERGDSAVYLCASSLASGGAYNEQFFGPGTRLTVL.

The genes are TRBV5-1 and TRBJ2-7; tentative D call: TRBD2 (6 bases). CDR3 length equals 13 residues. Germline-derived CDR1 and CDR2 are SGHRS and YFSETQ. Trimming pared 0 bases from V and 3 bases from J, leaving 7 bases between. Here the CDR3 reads CASSLAEGYEQYF. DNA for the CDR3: TGCGCCAGCAGCTTGGCGGAGGGCTACGAGCAGTACTTC.

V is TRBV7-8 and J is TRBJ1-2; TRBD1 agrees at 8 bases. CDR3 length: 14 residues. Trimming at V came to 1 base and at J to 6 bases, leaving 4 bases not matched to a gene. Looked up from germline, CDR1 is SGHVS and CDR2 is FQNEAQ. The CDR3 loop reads CASSLGQGRNGYTF. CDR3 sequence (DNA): TGTGCCAGCAGCTTAGGACAGGGGAGGAATGGCTACACCTTC.

This CDR3 is CASSLGGELGEKLFF. DNA of the CDR3: TGTGCCAGCAGCTTAGGCGGGGAATTGGGTGAAAAACTGTTTTTT. The V call is TRBV7-6, the J call TRBJ1-4; D is ambiguous. V shed 1 base and J shed 7 bases, with 13 bases lying between them. Germline CDR1 is SGHVS and CDR2 is FNYEAQ. The CDR3 loop spans 15 amino acids.

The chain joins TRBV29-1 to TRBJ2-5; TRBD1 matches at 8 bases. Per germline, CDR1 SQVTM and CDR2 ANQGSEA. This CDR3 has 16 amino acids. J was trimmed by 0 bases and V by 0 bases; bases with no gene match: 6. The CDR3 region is CSVEDRGQVYQETQYF. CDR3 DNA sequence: TGCAGCGTTGAAGATAGGGGACAGGTGTACCAAGAGACCCAGTACTTC.

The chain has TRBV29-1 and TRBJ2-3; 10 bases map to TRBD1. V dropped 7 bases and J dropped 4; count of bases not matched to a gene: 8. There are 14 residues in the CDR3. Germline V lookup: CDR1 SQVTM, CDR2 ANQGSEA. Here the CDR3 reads CSASPGQGSDTQYF. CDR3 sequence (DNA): TGCAGCGCGAGCCCGGGACAGGGGTCAGATACGCAGTATTTT.

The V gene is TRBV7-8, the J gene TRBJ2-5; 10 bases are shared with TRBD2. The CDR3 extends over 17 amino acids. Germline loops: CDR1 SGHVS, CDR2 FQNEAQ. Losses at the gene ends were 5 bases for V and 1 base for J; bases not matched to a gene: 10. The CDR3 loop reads CASSAIRASGGQETQYF. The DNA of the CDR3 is TGTGCCAGCAGCGCCATTAGGGCTAGCGGGGGCCAAGAGACCCAGTACTTC.

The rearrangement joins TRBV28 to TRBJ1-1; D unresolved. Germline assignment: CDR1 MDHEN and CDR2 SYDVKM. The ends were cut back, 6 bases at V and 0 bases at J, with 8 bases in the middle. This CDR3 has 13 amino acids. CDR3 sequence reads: CASSPPLNTEAFF. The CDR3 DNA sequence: TGTGCCAGCAGCCCACCCTTGAACACTGAAGCTTTCTTT. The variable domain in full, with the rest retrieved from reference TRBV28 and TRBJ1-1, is DVKVTQSSRYLVKRTGEKVFLECVQDMDHENMFWYRQDPGLGLRLIYFSYDVKMKEKGDIPEGYSVSREKKERFSLILESASTNQTSMYLCASSPPLNTEAFFGQGTRLTVV.

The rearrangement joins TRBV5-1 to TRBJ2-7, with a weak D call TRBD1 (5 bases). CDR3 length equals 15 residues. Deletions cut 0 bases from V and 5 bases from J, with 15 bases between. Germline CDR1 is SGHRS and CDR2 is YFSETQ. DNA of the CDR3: TGCGCCAGCAGCTTGGTAGGGGTCCAAGGGGACGAGCAGTACTTC. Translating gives CASSLVGVQGDEQYF.